This T cell receptor (beta chain) was sequenced in a study of regulatory dendritic cells for organ transplantation. Regarding this clone: Its antigen is unknown.

The data were produced by immunoSEQ multiplex PCR, yet TCRdb's version contains in-frame clones alone and is incomplete. This sample has about 21,000 clones, with 70% to 90% found just once. Germline V gives CDR1 KGHSH, CDR2 LQKENI. The CDR3 spans 16 residues. V lost 3 bases and J 6 bases, leaving 20 bases between the germline ends. Allogeneic regulatory or mature dendritic cells were co-cultured for roughly five days with CFSE-labeled sorted T cells at 1:10. The clonotype comes from a human donor in good health. This sequence joins TRBV18 and TRBJ2-5; no clear D gene. Specimen: naive CD4+ T cells from blood cultured with regulatory dendritic cells. Described subset: CD45RA+ naive T cells. The CDR3 nucleotides are TGTGCCAGCTCACCCCCCTCGGGTCGAGTTGAAAAGACCCAGTACTTC. Amino acids: CASSPPSGRVEKTQYF.